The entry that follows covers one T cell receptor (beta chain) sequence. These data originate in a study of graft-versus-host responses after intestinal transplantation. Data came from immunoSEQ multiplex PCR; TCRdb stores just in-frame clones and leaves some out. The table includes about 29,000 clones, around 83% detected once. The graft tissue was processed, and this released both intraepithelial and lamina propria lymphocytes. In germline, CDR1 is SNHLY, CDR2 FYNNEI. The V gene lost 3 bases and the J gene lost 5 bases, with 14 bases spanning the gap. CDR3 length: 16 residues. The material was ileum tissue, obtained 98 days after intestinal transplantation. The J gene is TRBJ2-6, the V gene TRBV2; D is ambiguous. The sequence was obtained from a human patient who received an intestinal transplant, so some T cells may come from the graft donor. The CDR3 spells CASSDPVALWANVLTF. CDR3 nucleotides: TGTGCCAGCAGTGATCCCGTGGCACTCTGGGCCAACGTCCTGACTTTC.